A single sample gave rise to the 17 T cell receptor beta chains below, sequenced in a study of CD8 T cells in acute hepatitis C reinfection. Time point described: naive CD8 control sorted from an acute-time-point sample. Assay used: immunoSEQ multiplex PCR; TCRdb lists only in-frame clones, some missing. The repertoire holds some 38,000 clones, with around nine tenths as singletons. Material for sequencing was naive CD8+ T cells from PBMCs. The source is a man aged 25-45 years with chronic hepatitis C.

V usage is TRBV19 and J usage is TRBJ2-7, with TRBD1 matching 9 bases. CDR3 length equals 15 residues. Germline trimming cut 5 bases from V and 1 base from J; bases unmatched to any gene: 6. From germline, CDR1 is LNHDA and CDR2 SQIVND (reference sequence). The CDR3 DNA reads TGTGCCAGTAGTTGGGGACAGGGAGGTTCCTACGAGCAGTACTTC. It is translated as CASSWGQGGSYEQYF.

The chain joins TRBV11-2 to TRBJ2-1, with D perhaps matching TRBD1 (6 bases). V lost 5 bases and J 8 bases, leaving 10 bases between the germline ends. Germline loops: CDR1 SGHAT, CDR2 FQNNGV. The CDR3 is made up of 12 amino acids. CDR3 DNA: TGTGCCAGCAGCATCAGGGGATATGAGCAGTTCTTC. It codes for CASSIRGYEQFF.

The chain uses TRBV4-1 and TRBJ1-5, with a tentative D call TRBD1 (5 bases). Trimming shortened V by 4 bases and J by 5 bases, and 15 bases separated the two germline ends. The germline CDR1 and CDR2 sequences are MGHRA and YSYEKL. This CDR3 has 15 amino acids. The CDR3 loop reads CASSPLSGGDQPQHF. The CDR3 DNA reads as TGCGCCAGCAGCCCATTGTCGGGAGGGGATCAGCCCCAGCATTTT.

The genes are TRBV13 and TRBJ1-6; tentatively, D is TRBD1 (5 bases). This CDR3 region has 15 residues. Trimming stripped 3 bases from V and 10 bases from J, with 16 bases between. CDR1 is PRHDT and CDR2 is FYEKMQ in the germline V gene (reference sequence). For the CDR3, the DNA is TGTGCCAGCAGCTTCCAAAACTCCAGGGTCTCACCCCTCCACTTT. The encoded protein is CASSFQNSRVSPLHF.

Here the CDR3 reads CASSVSGGASRVQYF. Here the CDR3 DNA reads TGTGCCAGCAGCGTATCCGGGGGAGCCTCTCGGGTGCAGTACTTC. The V gene is TRBV9, the J gene TRBJ2-7; a possible D gene is TRBD2 (6 bases). The CDR3 consists of 15 residues. Trimming pared 1 base from V and 9 bases from J, leaving 20 bases between. Germline assignment: CDR1 SGDLS and CDR2 YYNGEE.

The chain recombines TRBV19 with TRBJ1-3, with TRBD1 matching 7 bases. The germline V gene has CDR1 LNHDA and CDR2 SQIVND (reference sequence). The CDR3 spans 14 residues. The ends lost 5 bases at V and 4 bases at J; junction bases unmatched: 5. The CDR3 is CASSPRDRGNTIYF. As DNA, the CDR3 is TGTGCCAGTAGTCCCAGGGACAGAGGAAACACCATATATTTT.

The chain couples TRBV7-8 to TRBJ2-7; 9 nucleotides line up with TRBD1. The CDR3 has 16 amino acids. Germline values: CDR1 SGHVS, CDR2 FQNEAQ. The V segment lost 4 bases and the J segment 5 bases; nucleotides outside the gene matches: 12. CDR3 protein: CASSSLGQGIWDEQYF. The CDR3 DNA sequence: TGTGCCAGCAGCTCTTTAGGACAGGGGATATGGGACGAGCAGTACTTC.

The chain couples TRBV9 to TRBJ2-1; D perhaps matches TRBD1 (6 bases). Trimming took off 2 bases at V and 2 bases at J, with 11 bases between the two ends. In germline, CDR1 is SGDLS, CDR2 YYNGEE. The CDR3 totals 15 residues. The CDR3 DNA is TGTGCCAGCAGCGTCATGACAGGAGCCTACAATGAGCAGTTCTTC. As protein: CASSVMTGAYNEQFF.

This clone showed up just once. This sequence joins TRBV4-3 and TRBJ1-5, with TRBD1 matching 7 bases. V shed 3 bases, J shed 6 bases, and the junction held 8 bases outside the gene matches. Germline-derived CDR1 and CDR2 are LGHNA and YSLEER. This CDR3 has 15 amino acids. The CDR3 loop is CASSQARQGGQPQHF. The CDR3 nucleotides read TGCGCCAGCAGCCAGGCTCGACAGGGTGGTCAGCCCCAGCATTTT.

This clone was picked up one time. The chain is built from TRBV19 and TRBJ1-1; D is possibly TRBD1 (6 bases). CDR1 LNHDA and CDR2 SQIVND come from the germline V gene (reference sequence). The CDR3 is 14 residues long. Between the trimmed V and J ends, which lost 1 base and 4 bases, there was a span of 10 bases. The CDR3 nucleotides read TGTGCCAGTAGTATAGGGTGGGGGCCCACTGAAGCTTTCTTT. Amino acids: CASSIGWGPTEAFF.

The CDR3 loop reads CASSIDLGAPETQYF. CDR3 sequence (DNA): TGTGCCAGTAGTATAGATCTTGGGGCTCCTGAGACCCAGTACTTC. The chain joins TRBV19 to TRBJ2-5; D may be TRBD1 (5 bases). The CDR3 loop spans 15 amino acids. Trimming took off 0 bases at V and 5 bases at J, with 13 bases between the two ends. Germline V gives CDR1 LNHDA, CDR2 SQIVND (reference sequence).

The rearrangement joins TRBV13 to TRBJ2-5; D not certain. The V end lost 3 bases, the J end lost 4 bases, and 3 bases lay between the germline ends. The CDR3 is made up of 11 amino acids. Germline CDR1 reads PRHDT; CDR2 reads FYEKMQ (reference sequence). CDR3 sequence: CASSFGETQYF. CDR3 DNA: TGTGCCAGCAGCTTCGGAGAGACCCAGTACTTC.

The rearrangement links TRBV29-1 to TRBJ2-1; possible D gene TRBD1, 5 bases. Germline loops: CDR1 SQVTM, CDR2 ANQGSEA. The CDR3 covers 11 residues. V was cut by 7 bases and J by 5 bases, with 9 bases left in between. This chain's CDR3 is CSGTLDNEQFF. The CDR3 nucleotides read TGCAGCGGGACATTGGACAATGAGCAGTTCTTC.

This clone has just a few counts. The J gene is TRBJ2-5, the V gene TRBV10-1, with TRBD2 matching over 15 bases. This CDR3 contains 15 residues. Germline V gives CDR1 WNHNN, CDR2 SYGVQD (reference sequence). The ends lost 2 bases at V and 5 bases at J; junction bases unmatched: 0. The CDR3, as DNA: TGCGCCAGCAGTGAGGGGACTAGCGGGAGGGAGACCCAGTACTTC. Translated: CASSEGTSGRETQYF.

This chain uses TRBV27 with TRBJ2-7; possible D gene TRBD1, 6 bases. V lost 5 bases, J lost 3 bases, and 20 bases lay in between. CDR3 length equals 16 residues. CDR1 and CDR2 (germline): MNHEY, SMNVEV (reference sequence). Here the CDR3 reads CASSPVQGDRFYEQYF. CDR3 DNA: TGTGCCAGCAGTCCAGTACAGGGCGATCGGTTCTACGAGCAGTACTTC.

This chain joins TRBV10-1 and TRBJ2-2, with 12 bases matching TRBD2. The CDR3 runs to 18 residues. Trimming at V came to 2 bases and at J to 5 bases, leaving 9 bases not matched to a gene. Germline V gene lookup returns CDR1 WNHNN and CDR2 SYGVQD (reference sequence). The CDR3: CASSETLTSGRPTGELFF. CDR3 sequence (DNA): TGCGCCAGCAGTGAGACCCTGACTAGCGGGAGACCTACCGGGGAGCTGTTTTTT.

V gene TRBV6-5 combines with J gene TRBJ1-3; no clear D gene. V lost 5 bases to trimming and J lost 0 bases, with 8 bases between them. CDR1 and CDR2 from the germline V gene are MNHEY and SVGAGI. CDR3 length: 14 residues. The CDR3, as DNA: TGTGCCAGCAGTCCCTTAAGCTCTGGAAACACCATATATTTT. Protein sequence: CASSPLSSGNTIYF.